The source of this T cell receptor beta chain is a study of OX40 agonist ivuxolimab in advanced cancers. The CDR3 has 16 amino acids. Trimming cost V 2 bases and J 0 bases, with 11 bases left between them. Germline CDR1 KGHSH, CDR2 LQKENI. Libraries were prepared by immunoSEQ multiplex PCR; TCRdb keeps only in-frame clonotypes and omits some of them. The repertoire holds tens of thousands of clones, with 91% as singletons. The source was CD4+ or CD8+ T cells sorted from blood, collected in a trial of the OX40 agonist ivuxolimab. This chain connects TRBV18 to TRBJ1-5; TRBD1 is a possible D gene (5 bases). The receptor comes from an adult with an advanced solid tumor such as melanoma, head and neck, liver or kidney cancer. CDR3 coding DNA: TGTGCCAGCTCACCAGTCAGGGCGGGTAGCAATCAGCCCCAGCATTTT. Residues: CASSPVRAGSNQPQHF.